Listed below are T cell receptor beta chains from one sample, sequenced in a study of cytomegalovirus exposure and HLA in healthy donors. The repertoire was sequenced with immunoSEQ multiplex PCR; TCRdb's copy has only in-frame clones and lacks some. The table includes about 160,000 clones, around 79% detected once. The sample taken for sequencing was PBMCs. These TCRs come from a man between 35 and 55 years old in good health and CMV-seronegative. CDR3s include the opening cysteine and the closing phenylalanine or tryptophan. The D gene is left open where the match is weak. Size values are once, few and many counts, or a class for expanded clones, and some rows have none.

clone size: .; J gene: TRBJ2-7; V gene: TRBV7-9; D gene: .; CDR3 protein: CASSPTGLRPYEQYF; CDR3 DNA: TGTGCCAGCAGCCCCACGGGACTCCGACCCTACGAGCAGTACTTC
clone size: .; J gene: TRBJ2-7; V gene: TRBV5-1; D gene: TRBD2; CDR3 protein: CASSWGGSPKGFYEQYF; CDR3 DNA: TGCGCCAGCAGCTGGGGAGGGTCGCCTAAGGGGTTTTACGAGCAGTACTTC
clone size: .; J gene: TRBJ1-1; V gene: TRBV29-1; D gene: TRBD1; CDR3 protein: CSVGRDRGLNTEAFF; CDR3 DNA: TGCAGCGTCGGTAGGGACAGGGGGCTGAACACTGAAGCTTTCTTT
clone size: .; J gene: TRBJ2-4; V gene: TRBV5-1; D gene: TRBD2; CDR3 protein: CASSPGTNLAKNSQYF; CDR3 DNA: TGCGCCAGCAGCCCCGGGACTAATCTAGCCAAAAACAGTCAGTACTTC
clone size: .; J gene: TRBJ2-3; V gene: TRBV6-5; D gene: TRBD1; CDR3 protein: CASRGQGRPDTQYF; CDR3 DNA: TGTGCCAGCAGGGGACAGGGGAGGCCAGATACGCAGTATTTT
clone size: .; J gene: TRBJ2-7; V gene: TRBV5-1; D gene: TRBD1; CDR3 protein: CASSNPGGSYEQYF; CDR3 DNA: TGCGCCAGCAGCAATCCAGGGGGATCCTACGAGCAGTACTTC
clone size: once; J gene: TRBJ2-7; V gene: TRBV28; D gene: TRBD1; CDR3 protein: CASSLTGDRREQYF; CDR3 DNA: TGTGCCAGCAGTTTGACAGGGGATCGGCGCGAGCAGTACTTC
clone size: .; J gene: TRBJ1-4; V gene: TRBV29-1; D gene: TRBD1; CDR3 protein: CSPEQGQGDEKLFF; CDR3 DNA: TGCAGCCCAGAGCAGGGACAGGGAGATGAAAAACTGTTTTTT
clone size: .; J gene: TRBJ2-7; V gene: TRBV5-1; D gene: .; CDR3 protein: CASSLSDGQHEQYF; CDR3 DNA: TGCGCCAGCAGCTTGTCGGATGGACAGCACGAGCAGTACTTC
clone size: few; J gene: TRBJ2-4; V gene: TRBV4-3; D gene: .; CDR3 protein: CASSQDMWRNKNIQYF; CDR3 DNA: TGCGCCAGCAGCCAAGATATGTGGAGGAACAAAAACATTCAGTACTTC
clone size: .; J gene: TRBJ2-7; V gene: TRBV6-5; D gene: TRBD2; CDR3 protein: CASSYMLAGGEQYF; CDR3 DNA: TGTGCCAGCAGTTACATGCTAGCGGGAGGCGAGCAGTACTTC
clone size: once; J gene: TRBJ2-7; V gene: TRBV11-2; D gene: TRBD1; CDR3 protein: CASTPGQVYEQYF; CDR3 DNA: TGTGCCAGCACCCCCGGACAGGTCTACGAGCAGTACTTC
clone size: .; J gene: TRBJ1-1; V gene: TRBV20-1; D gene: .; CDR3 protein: CSEAGAEAFF; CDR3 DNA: TGCAGTGAAGCCGGGGCTGAAGCTTTCTTT
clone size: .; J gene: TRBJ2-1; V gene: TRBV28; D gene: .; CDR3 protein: CASRSGYYNEQFF; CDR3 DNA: TGTGCCAGCAGGTCCGGTTACTACAATGAGCAGTTCTTC
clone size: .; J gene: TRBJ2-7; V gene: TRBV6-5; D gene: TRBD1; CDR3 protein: CASSFIRDRSYEQYF; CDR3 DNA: TGTGCCAGCAGTTTTATCCGGGACAGGAGCTACGAGCAGTACTTC
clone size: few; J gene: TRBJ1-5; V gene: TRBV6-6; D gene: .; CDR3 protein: CASSSLPNQPQHF; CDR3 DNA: TGTGCCAGCAGCTCCCTCCCGAATCAGCCCCAGCATTTT
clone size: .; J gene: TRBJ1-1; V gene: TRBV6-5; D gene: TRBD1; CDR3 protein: CASSLPGGTEAFF; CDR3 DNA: TGTGCCAGCAGCCTCCCAGGGGGGACTGAAGCTTTCTTT
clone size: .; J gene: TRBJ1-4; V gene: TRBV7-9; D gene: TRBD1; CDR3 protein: CASSSTGANEKLFF; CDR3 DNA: TGTGCCAGCAGCTCGACAGGGGCTAATGAAAAACTGTTTTTT
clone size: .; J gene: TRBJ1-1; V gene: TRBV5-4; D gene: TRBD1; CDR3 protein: CASSYRDRGNTEAFF; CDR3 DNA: TGTGCCAGCAGCTACCGGGACAGGGGTAACACTGAAGCTTTCTTT
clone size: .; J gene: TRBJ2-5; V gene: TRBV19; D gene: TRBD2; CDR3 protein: CASSMTSGSGETQYF; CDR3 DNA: TGTGCCAGTAGTATGACTAGCGGGAGCGGCGAGACCCAGTACTTC